The 18 T cell receptor beta chains presented below share a single source sample, sequenced in a study of T cell repertoires in cytomegalovirus infection. TCRdb re-called the reads through MiXCR, storing one row per CDR3 protein. The top ten clones hold 12% of a sample with 800,000 to 950,000 distinct CDR3 sequences, about 33% of them seen once. Antigen specificity for these receptors is unknown. The specimen comprised cultured CD8+ T cells from PBMCs, sampled from culture after CMV antigen stimulation. The receptors were gathered from a human donor in good health (CMV status not recorded). Some clones in this sample may be carry-over from other donors' samples.

This clonotype was observed a handful of times. The chain uses TRBV6-6 and TRBJ2-3; no firm D call. Germline-derived CDR1 and CDR2 are MNHNY and SVGAGI (reference sequence). Trimming left V 1 base short and J 2 bases short, with 10 bases between. The CDR3 runs 15 residues. CDR3 residues: CASSYFQVLTDTQYF. CDR3 nucleotides: TGTGCCAGCAGTTACTTTCAAGTCCTCACAGATACGCAGTATTTT.

This clonotype showed up just a few times. This chain's CDR3 is CASSPRDRGQETQYF. The CDR3 DNA reads as TGTGCCAGCAGCCCACGGGACAGGGGACAAGAGACCCAGTACTTC. V and J are TRBV7-6 and TRBJ2-5, with 10 bases matching TRBD1. Germline trimming cut 5 bases from V and 2 bases from J; bases unmatched to any gene: 5. Looked up from germline, CDR1 is SGHVS and CDR2 is FNYEAQ. This CDR3 is built from 15 residues.

This clonotype showed up just once. This sequence joins TRBV20-1 and TRBJ1-1; possible D gene TRBD1, 5 bases. The CDR3 is 17 amino acids. V lost 0 bases, J lost 3 bases, and 20 bases lay in between. The germline V gene encodes CDR1 DFQATT and CDR2 SNEGSKA (reference sequence). CDR3 sequence reads: CSARDHGALVWDTEAFF. The DNA for the CDR3 is TGCAGTGCTAGAGATCACGGGGCGCTGGTTTGGGACACTGAAGCTTTCTTT.

This chain joins TRBV6-6 and TRBJ1-2, with 7 nucleotides matching TRBD1. The V gene end was trimmed by 0 bases and the J gene end by 10 bases; junction bases not matched to a gene: 2. The CDR3 spans 12 residues. Looked up from germline, CDR1 is MNHNY and CDR2 is SVGAGI (reference sequence). The CDR3 nucleotides read TGTGCCAGCAGTTACTCTGACAGGGACTACACCTTC. Amino acid sequence: CASSYSDRDYTF.

The chain uses TRBV4-3 and TRBJ2-3; no reliable D call. Deletions cut 4 bases from V and 1 base from J, with 9 bases between. The CDR3 has 14 amino acids. Germline CDR1 reads LGHNA; CDR2 reads YSLEER. The DNA of the CDR3 is TGCGCCAGCAGCCGAGCAAGGGGCACAGATACGCAGTATTTT. Protein product: CASSRARGTDTQYF.

This clonotype appeared a few times. This chain links TRBV7-9 with TRBJ1-6; TRBD1 is a possible D gene (5 bases). CDR1 is SEHNR, CDR2 FQNEAQ, per germline (reference sequence). Trimming stripped 1 base from V and 7 bases from J, with 11 bases between. This CDR3 is built from 15 residues. The CDR3 bases are TGTGCCAGCAGCTTAGTGCAAGGGGCCAATTCACCCCTCCACTTT. It specifies CASSLVQGANSPLHF.

This clonotype came up a few times. CDR3 in DNA: TGCAGCGTTGTGTCCGGGGAGCTGTTTTTT. Residues: CSVVSGELFF. The chain has TRBV29-1 and TRBJ2-2; no firm D call. Trimming removed 4 bases from V and 6 bases from J, with 3 bases in between. The CDR3 has 10 residues. CDR1 is SQVTM, CDR2 ANQGSEA, per germline.

This chain connects TRBV6-6 to TRBJ2-3, with a tentative D call TRBD2 (6 bases). This CDR3 contains 17 residues. The germline gives CDR1 MNHNY, CDR2 SVGAGI (reference sequence). V dropped 6 bases and J dropped 1 base, with 20 bases sitting between them. The CDR3 DNA reads TGTGCCAGCAGCCCTTGGGGGGAGGATTTGGGCACAGATACGCAGTATTTT. Encoded protein: CASSPWGEDLGTDTQYF.

This clonotype was seen a few times. The chain employs TRBV6-5 and TRBJ2-7, with 10 bases lining up with TRBD1. The V and J ends lost 5 bases and 2 bases, in that order; junction bases with no gene match: 9. CDR1 and CDR2 (germline): MNHEY, SVGAGI. This CDR3 comprises 16 residues. CDR3 nucleotide sequence: TGTGCCAGCAGTCCTTCCGGGACAGGGGCTACCTACGAGCAGTACGTC. Its protein product is CASSPSGTGATYEQYV.

This clonotype has a handful of counts. The chain joins TRBV7-2 to TRBJ1-2; D is unresolved. This CDR3 region has 12 residues. Germline V gives CDR1 SGHTA, CDR2 FQGNSA. V lost 1 base to trimming and J lost 7 bases, with 7 bases between them. The CDR3 loop is CASSLDWSGYTF. The CDR3 nucleotides are TGTGCCAGCAGCTTAGATTGGAGTGGCTACACCTTC.

This clonotype was picked up a small number of times. The chain employs TRBV7-2 and TRBJ2-7; TRBD1 agrees at 9 bases. Germline assignment: CDR1 SGHTA and CDR2 FQGNSA. This CDR3 is built from 16 residues. The J segment lost 3 bases and the V segment lost 1 base, leaving 7 bases of the junction unmatched. CDR3 nucleotides: TGTGCCAGCAGCTTAGACCGGACAGGGGCAGGCTACGAGCAGTACGTC. It codes for CASSLDRTGAGYEQYV.

This clonotype was seen ten or more times. The V call is TRBV7-2, the J call TRBJ1-1; weak D call: TRBD1 (5 bases). Trimming left V 5 bases short and J 3 bases short, with 19 bases between. This CDR3 contains 16 residues. In germline, CDR1 is SGHTA, CDR2 FQGNSA. The CDR3 protein is CASSLWVGRLDTEAFF. The CDR3 nucleotides read TGTGCCAGCAGCCTGTGGGTGGGGCGTCTTGACACTGAAGCTTTCTTT.

This clonotype was seen a handful of times. This chain links TRBV27 with TRBJ2-5, with 10 nucleotides matching TRBD1. The junction had 4 bases not matched to a gene; V was cut back by 3 bases and J by 6 bases. The CDR3 is made up of 14 amino acids. Germline-derived CDR1 and CDR2 are MNHEY and SMNVEV (reference sequence). The CDR3 nucleotides are TGTGCCAGCAGTTTCGCGGGACAGGGGCAGACCCAGTACTTC. It encodes CASSFAGQGQTQYF.

This clonotype was detected many times. This sequence joins TRBV7-2 and TRBJ2-3, with 9 bases that match TRBD2. The CDR3 sequence is 19 residues long. J lost 2 bases, V lost 1 base, and 13 bases had no gene match. Germline CDR1 SGHTA, CDR2 FQGNSA. This chain's CDR3 is CASSLVLIPSGDITDTQYF. CDR3 bases: TGTGCCAGCAGCTTAGTCCTAATTCCTAGCGGGGACATCACAGATACGCAGTATTTT.

J is TRBJ1-1 and V is TRBV6-1; perhaps TRBD1 as D (5 bases). The CDR3 is made up of 11 amino acids. The V end was cut by 10 bases, the J end by 4 bases, with 10 bases between. Germline V gene sequence: CDR1 MNHNS, CDR2 SASEGT. CDR3 region: CATRVLTEAFF. CDR3 nucleotides: TGTGCCACCAGGGTGCTCACTGAAGCTTTCTTT.

This clonotype has ten or more counts. The J gene is TRBJ1-3, the V gene TRBV7-2; 7 nucleotides align to TRBD1. CDR3 length: 16 amino acids. Trimming cost V 5 bases and J 2 bases; bases outside gene matches: 9. Germline CDR1 is SGHTA and CDR2 is FQGNSA. The CDR3 DNA sequence: TGTGCCAGCAGCATCCAGGGGGAGGGTACTGGAAACACCATATATTTT. It encodes CASSIQGEGTGNTIYF.

The rearrangement links TRBV5-4 to TRBJ2-1; D is ambiguous. The germline CDR1 and CDR2 sequences are SGHNT and YYREEE (reference sequence). This CDR3 region has 14 residues. V lost 3 bases and J 5 bases, leaving 12 bases between the germline ends. The CDR3, as DNA: TGTGCCAGCAGCTGGGGATCTAATGACAATGAGCAGTTCTTC. This sequence encodes CASSWGSNDNEQFF.

This clonotype was picked up many times. The chain links TRBV4-1 to TRBJ1-5; TRBD1 agrees at 10 bases. The CDR3 runs to 15 residues. Germline V gene lookup returns CDR1 MGHRA and CDR2 YSYEKL. J gave up 4 bases and V 4 bases, and 4 bases lay outside the gene matches. CDR3 sequence (DNA): TGCGCCAGCAGCCCCGGGACAGGGGCTAATCAGCCCCAGCATTTT. This gives the protein CASSPGTGANQPQHF.